The present TCR beta chain was sequenced within a study of blood T cell repertoires in COVID-19. This clone was counted a single time. The germline gives CDR1 SGHAT, CDR2 FQNNGV. This CDR3 contains 12 residues. V was pared by 1 base and J by 4 bases, with 4 bases between. The protocol was immunoSEQ multiplex PCR, while the TCRdb copy is restricted to in-frame clones and leaves out a portion. In the table there are 350,000 to 550,000 clones, roughly 90% of which are singletons. The source is a woman under 40 with acute or convalescent COVID-19. The rearrangement uses TRBV11-2 and TRBJ1-1; D gene ambiguous. Sequenced sample: peripheral blood. In nucleotides, the CDR3 is TGTGCCAGCAGCTTAGTCGGCACTGAAGCTTTCTTT. Protein sequence: CASSLVGTEAFF.